The subject of this entry is one T cell receptor beta chain. Original processing notes: Researchers report that nucleated cell counts were estimated from reference gene primer amplification. Clones were sequenced by immunoSEQ multiplex PCR, and TCRdb holds only the in-frame ones, with some missing. The D gene and trimming were derived from the DNA, and the V and J assignments and clone size from that table. This table holds 250,000 to 350,000 clones, 88% found once. This CDR3 is built from 15 residues. The junction had 8 bases not matched to a gene; V was cut back by 3 bases and J by 7 bases. Germline V gene sequence: CDR1 SGHAT, CDR2 FQNNGV. The data originate from a study of blood T cell repertoires in COVID-19.

Input material: peripheral blood. The sequence came from a woman in her twenties or thirties with COVID-19, enrolled during active disease. V is TRBV11-2 and J is TRBJ2-7, with 11 bases identical to TRBD2. CDR3 region: CASSLPLAGGREQYF. For the CDR3, the DNA is TGTGCCAGCAGCTTGCCCCTAGCGGGGGGTCGGGAGCAGTACTTC. The full variable domain, its missing parts supplied by reference TRBV11-2 and TRBJ2-7, is EAGVAQSPRYKIIEKRQSVAFWCNPISGHATLYWYQQILGQGPKLLIQFQNNGVVDDSQLPKDRFSAERLKGVDSTLKIQPAKLEDSAVYLCASSLPLAGGREQYFGPGTRLTVT.